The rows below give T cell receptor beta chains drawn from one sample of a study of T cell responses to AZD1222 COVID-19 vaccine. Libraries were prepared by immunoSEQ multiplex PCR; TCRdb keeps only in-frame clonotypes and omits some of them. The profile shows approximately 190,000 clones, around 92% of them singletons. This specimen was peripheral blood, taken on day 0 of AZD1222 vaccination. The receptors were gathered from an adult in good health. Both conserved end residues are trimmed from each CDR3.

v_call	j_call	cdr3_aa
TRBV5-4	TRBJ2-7	ASTVEGASLSYEQY
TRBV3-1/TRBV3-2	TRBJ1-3	ASSQERYRTPGNTIY
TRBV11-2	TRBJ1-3	ASSFDRGRDTIY
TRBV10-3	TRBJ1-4	AISESGTNEKLF
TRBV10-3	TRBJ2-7	AIRGSGPLAGEQY
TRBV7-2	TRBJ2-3	ASSSRGTSTDTQY
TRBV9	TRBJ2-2	ASSVRQGGAGELF
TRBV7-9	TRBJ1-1	ASSPGLGAF
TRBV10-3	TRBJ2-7	ATRLGQDNEQY
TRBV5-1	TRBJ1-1	ASSLDRGRTEAF
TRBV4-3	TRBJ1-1	ASSQEGGRVPTEAF
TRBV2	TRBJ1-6	ARSDRNNSPLH
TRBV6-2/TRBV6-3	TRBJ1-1	ASSSGQTDTEAF
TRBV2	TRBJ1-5	ASSGAVLNQPQH
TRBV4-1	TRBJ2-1	ASSQVPSGNEQF
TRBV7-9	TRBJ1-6	ASSLEWGSSYNSPLH
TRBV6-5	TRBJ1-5	ASSSTGLSDQPQH
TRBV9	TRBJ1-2	ASSVGRWRTGGSGGYT
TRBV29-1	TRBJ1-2	SVEVGGKVGGYT
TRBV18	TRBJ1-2	ASSPGGGVYGYT
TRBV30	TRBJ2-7	AWSVGREQY
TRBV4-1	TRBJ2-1	ASSQEMGGPNEQF
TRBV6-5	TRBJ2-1	ASSYSGHLYNEQF
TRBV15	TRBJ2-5	ATSRDRAGTGETQY
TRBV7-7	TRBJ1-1	ASSLVTDGNTEAF
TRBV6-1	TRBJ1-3	ASSENRADTIY
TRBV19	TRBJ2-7	ASSSHNRGRTYEQY
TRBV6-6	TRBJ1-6	ASSHLTGRNSPLH
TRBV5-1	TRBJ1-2	ASSLAGVPLANYGYT
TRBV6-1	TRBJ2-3	ASSEIWRVPDTQY
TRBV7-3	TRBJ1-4	ASSLRGQFSRRNEKLF
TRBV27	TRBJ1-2	ASRPTGGDYGYT
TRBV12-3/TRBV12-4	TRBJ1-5	ASSLTDRQPQH
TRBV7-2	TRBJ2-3	ASSLAGRGITDTQY
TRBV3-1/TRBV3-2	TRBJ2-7	ASSQGGYEQY
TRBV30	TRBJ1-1	AWILSGARTEAF
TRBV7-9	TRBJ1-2	ASSAYSNYGYT
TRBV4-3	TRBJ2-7	ASSQDFGTGGGEQY
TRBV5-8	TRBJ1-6	ASSRGRDSPLH
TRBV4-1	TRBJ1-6	ASSQDPGLYNSPLH